The clone carrying this T cell receptor (beta chain) was detected only a few times. The antigen is unknown. One end of the junction does not line up with germline, which may come from a read error. These data belong to a study of T cell repertoires in cytomegalovirus infection. In the study overall: HLA-C-restricted CMV epitopes, recently identified, and well-studied HLA-B-restricted ones were used by the study. From public TCR beta signatures came an indication of both CMV infection and matching HLA type. Whole-study findings and limits: Ex vivo, HLA-C-restricted CMV-specific TCR beta clonotypes prevailed over the rest of the response.

TCRdb used MiXCR to reprocess the reads, holding one entry per CDR3 protein. The sample carries 26,000 or so distinct CDR3 sequences, over 15% recorded once. The CDR3 spans 17 residues. From germline, CDR1 is SGHTA and CDR2 FQGNSA. The receptor was derived from a human donor in good health (CMV status not recorded). Some clones in this sample may be carry-over from other donors' samples. The V gene is TRBV7-2, the J gene TRBJ1-1, with D possibly matching TRBD1 (6 bases). Sequences were derived from CD8+ T cells from cultured PBMCs, sampled from culture after CMV antigen stimulation. The CDR3 DNA is TGTGCCAGGAGCTTGAGGGGCCACAGGGCAGAGGGCACTGAAGCTTTCTTT. Its protein product is CARSLRGHRAEGTEAFF.